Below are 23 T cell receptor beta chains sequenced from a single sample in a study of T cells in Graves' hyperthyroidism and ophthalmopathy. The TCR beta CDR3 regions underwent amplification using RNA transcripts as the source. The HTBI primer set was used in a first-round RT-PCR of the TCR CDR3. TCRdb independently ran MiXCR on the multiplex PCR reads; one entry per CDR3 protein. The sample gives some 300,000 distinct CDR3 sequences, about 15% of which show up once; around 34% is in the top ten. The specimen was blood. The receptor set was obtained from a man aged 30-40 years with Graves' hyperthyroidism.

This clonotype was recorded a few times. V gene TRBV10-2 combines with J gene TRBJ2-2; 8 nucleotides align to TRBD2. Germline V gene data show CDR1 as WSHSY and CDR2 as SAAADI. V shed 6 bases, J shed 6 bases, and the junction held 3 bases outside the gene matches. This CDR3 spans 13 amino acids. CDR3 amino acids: CASSGRGAGELFF. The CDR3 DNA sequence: TGCGCCAGCAGCGGGAGGGGGGCCGGGGAGCTGTTTTTT.

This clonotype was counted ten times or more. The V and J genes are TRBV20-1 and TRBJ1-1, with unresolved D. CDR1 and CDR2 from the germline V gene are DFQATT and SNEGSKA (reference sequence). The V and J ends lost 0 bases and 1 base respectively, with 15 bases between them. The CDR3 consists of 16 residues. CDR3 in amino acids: CSARDSHAGGNTEAFF. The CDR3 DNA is TGCAGTGCTAGAGACTCCCATGCGGGTGGGAACACTGAAGCTTTCTTT.

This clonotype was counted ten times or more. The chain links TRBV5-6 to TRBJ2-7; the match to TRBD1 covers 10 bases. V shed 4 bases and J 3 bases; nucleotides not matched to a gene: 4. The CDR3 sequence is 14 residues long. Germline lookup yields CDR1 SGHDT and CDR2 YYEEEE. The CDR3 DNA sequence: TGTGCCAGCAGCGCGGGACAGGGGTTCTACGAGCAGTACTTC. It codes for CASSAGQGFYEQYF.

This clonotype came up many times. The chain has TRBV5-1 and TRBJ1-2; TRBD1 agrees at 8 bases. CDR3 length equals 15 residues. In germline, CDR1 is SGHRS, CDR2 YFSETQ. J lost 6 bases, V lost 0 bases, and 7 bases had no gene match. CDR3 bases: TGCGCCAGCAGCTTGGTATCCCGACAGGGGAATGGCTACACCTTC. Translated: CASSLVSRQGNGYTF.

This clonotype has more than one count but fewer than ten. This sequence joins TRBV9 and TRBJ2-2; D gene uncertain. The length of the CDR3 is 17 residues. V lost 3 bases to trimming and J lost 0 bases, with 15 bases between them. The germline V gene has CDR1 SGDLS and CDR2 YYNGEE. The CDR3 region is CASSGRNSSANTGELFF. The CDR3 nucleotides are TGTGCCAGCAGCGGACGGAATTCGTCCGCGAACACCGGGGAGCTGTTTTTT. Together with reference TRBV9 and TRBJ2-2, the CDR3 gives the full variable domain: DSGVTQTPKHLITATGQRVTLRCSPRSGDLSVYWYQQSLDQGLQFLIQYYNGEERAKGNILERFSAQQFPDLHSELNLSSLELGDSALYFCASSGRNSSANTGELFFGEGSRLTVL.

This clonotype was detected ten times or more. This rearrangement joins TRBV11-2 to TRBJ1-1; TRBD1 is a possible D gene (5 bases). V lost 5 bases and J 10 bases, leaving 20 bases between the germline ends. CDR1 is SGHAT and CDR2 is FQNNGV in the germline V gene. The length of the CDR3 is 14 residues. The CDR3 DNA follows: TGTGCCAGCAGCGCGAACCGGGACCCAAAAAGAGCTTTCTTT. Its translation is CASSANRDPKRAFF.

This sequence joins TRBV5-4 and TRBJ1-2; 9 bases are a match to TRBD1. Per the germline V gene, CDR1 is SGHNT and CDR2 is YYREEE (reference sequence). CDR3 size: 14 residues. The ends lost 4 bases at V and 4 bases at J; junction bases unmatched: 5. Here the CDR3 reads CASSAPGQGYGYTF. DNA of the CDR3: TGTGCCAGCAGCGCCCCGGGACAGGGCTATGGCTACACCTTC.

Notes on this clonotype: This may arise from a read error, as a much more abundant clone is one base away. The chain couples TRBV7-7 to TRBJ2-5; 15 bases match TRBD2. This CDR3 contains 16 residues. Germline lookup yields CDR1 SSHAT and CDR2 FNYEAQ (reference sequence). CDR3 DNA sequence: TGTGCTAGCAGCCAGGGACTAGCGGGGGGAGGAGAGACCCGGTACTTC. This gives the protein CASSQGLAGGGETRYF.

CDR3 sequence (DNA): TGCGCCAGCAGCCCGCAGCCGGGACAGGGCATTTCAGATACGCAGTATTTT. Its protein is CASSPQPGQGISDTQYF. J is TRBJ2-3 and V is TRBV5-1; 9 bases align to TRBD1. V dropped 4 bases and J dropped 4; count of bases not matched to a gene: 13. Looked up from germline, CDR1 is SGHRS and CDR2 is YFSETQ. The CDR3 is 17 residues long.

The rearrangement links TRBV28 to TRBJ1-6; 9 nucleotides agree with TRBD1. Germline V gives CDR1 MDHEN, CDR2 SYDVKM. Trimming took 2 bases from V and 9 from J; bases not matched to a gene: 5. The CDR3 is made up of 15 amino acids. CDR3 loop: CASSLAGTGSSPLHF. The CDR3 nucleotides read TGTGCCAGCAGTTTAGCGGGGACAGGGAGTTCACCCCTCCACTTT.

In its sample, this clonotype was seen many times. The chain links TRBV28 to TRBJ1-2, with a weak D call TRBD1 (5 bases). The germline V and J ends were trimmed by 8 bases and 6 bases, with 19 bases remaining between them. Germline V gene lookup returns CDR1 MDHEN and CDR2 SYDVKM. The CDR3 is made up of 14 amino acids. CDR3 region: CASQVYGGSNGYTF. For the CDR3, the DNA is TGTGCCAGCCAAGTCTACGGGGGGTCGAATGGCTACACCTTC.

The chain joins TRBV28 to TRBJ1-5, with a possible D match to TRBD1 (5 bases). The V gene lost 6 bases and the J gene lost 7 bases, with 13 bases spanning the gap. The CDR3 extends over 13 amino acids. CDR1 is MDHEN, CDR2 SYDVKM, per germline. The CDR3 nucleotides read TGTGCCAGCAGCAGCTTCAGGGACCAGCCCCAGCATTTT. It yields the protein CASSSFRDQPQHF. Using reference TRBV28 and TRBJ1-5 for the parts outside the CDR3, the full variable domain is DVKVTQSSRYLVKRTGEKVFLECVQDMDHENMFWYRQDPGLGLRLIYFSYDVKMKEKGDIPEGYSVSREKKERFSLILESASTNQTSMYLCASSSFRDQPQHFGDGTRLSIL.

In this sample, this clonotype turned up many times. The CDR3 nucleotides read TGCGCCAGCAGCTTCGGACAATCTCAGTCACCCCTCCACTTT. This codes for CASSFGQSQSPLHF. The rearrangement uses TRBV5-1 and TRBJ1-6, with D possibly matching TRBD1 (5 bases). Germline loops: CDR1 SGHRS, CDR2 YFSETQ. The CDR3 has 14 amino acids. Trimming pared 2 bases from V and 10 bases from J, leaving 13 bases between.

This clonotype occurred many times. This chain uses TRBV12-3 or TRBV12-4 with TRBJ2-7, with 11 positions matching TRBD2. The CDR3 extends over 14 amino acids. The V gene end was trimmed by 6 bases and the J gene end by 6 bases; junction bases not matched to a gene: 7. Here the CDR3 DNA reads TGTGCCAGCAGCATAGCGGGAGGGCTTGTCGAGCAGTACTTC. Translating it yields CASSIAGGLVEQYF.

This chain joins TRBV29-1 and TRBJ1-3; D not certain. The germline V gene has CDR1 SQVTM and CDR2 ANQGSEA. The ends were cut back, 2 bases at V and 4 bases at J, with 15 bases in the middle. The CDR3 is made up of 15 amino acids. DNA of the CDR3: TGCAGCGTTGAAAGGCGGGCGGCTTGGGGAAACACCATATATTTT. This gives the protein CSVERRAAWGNTIYF.

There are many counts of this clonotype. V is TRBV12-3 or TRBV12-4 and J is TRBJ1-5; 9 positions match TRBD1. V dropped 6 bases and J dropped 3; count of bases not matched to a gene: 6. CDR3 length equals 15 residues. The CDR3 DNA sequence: TGTGCCAGCAGGGCGACAGGGGGTCACAATCAGCCCCAGCATTTT. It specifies CASRATGGHNQPQHF.

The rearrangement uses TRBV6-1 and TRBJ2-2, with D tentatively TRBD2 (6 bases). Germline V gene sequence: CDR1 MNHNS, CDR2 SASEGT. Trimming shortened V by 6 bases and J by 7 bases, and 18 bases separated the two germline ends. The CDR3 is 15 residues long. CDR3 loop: CASSFGTPQDGELFF. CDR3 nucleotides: TGTGCCAGCAGCTTCGGGACTCCCCAGGACGGGGAGCTGTTTTTT.

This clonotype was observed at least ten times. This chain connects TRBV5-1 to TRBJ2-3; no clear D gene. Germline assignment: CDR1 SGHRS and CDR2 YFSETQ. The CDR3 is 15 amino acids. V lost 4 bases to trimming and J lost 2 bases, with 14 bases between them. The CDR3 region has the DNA TGCGCCAGCAGCACACGTCGGGCCGTCACAGATACGCAGTATTTT. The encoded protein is CASSTRRAVTDTQYF.

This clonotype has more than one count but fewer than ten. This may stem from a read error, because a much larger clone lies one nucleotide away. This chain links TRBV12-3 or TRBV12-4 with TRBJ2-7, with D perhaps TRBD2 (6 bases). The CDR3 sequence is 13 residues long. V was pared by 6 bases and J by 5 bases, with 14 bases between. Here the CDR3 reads CASRGDGGDEQYF. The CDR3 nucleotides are TGTGCCAGCAGGGGCGACGGGGGAGACGAGCAGTACTTC.

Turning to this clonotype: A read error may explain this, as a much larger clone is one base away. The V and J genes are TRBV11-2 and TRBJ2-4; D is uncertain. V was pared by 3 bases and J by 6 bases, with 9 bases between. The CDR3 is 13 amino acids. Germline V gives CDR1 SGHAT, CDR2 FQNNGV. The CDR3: CASSFFGGNIQYF. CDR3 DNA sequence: TGTGCCAGCAGCTTCTTTGGTGGAAACATTCAGTACTTC.

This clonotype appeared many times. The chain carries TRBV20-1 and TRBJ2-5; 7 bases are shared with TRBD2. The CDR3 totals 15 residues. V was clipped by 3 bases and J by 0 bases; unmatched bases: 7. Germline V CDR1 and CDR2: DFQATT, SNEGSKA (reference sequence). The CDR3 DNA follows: TGCAGTGCTAGGATGGCGGGAGAGGACCAAGAGACCCAGTACTTC. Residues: CSARMAGEDQETQYF.

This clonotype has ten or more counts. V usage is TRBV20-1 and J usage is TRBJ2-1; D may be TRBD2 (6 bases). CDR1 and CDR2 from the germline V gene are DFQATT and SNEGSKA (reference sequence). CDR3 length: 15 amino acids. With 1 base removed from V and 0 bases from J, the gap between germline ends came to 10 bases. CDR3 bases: TGCAGTGCTAGAGTAGCGGATAGCTCCTACAATGAGCAGTTCTTC. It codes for CSARVADSSYNEQFF.

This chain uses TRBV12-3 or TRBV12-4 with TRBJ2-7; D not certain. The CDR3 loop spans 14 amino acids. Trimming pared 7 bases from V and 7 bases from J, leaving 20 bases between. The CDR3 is CASKFTSGPGEQYF. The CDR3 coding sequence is TGTGCCAGCAAGTTTACGTCGGGCCCGGGTGAGCAGTACTTC.